The entry that follows covers one T cell receptor (beta chain) sequence. Its antigen is unidentified. Germline and junction disagree at one end, which may indicate a read error. The sample is drawn from a study of tumor-infiltrating lymphocytes in primary liver carcinoma. Whole-study results and caveats: A significantly higher top-250-clone fraction was recorded for tumors than for blood (p = 0.039).

TCR beta cDNA was prepared out of approximately 500 ng total RNA by means of a constant-region primer. Slightly modified ARM-PCR served as the procedure for the TCR beta libraries. These libraries came from three rounds of nested multiplex PCR. A C-beta reverse primer was combined with TRBV1-TRBV30 forward primers in the first two PCR rounds, and each round had approximately 9 cycles. TCRdb processed the multiplex PCR reads anew with MiXCR; each CDR3 protein has one entry. The top ten hold 8.1% of the sample, which has over 100,000 distinct CDR3 sequences, roughly 70% seen once. Unsorted bulk tissue (roughly 17-34 mg) underwent RNA and DNA co-extraction. With chronic HBV infection, the patients were also treatment-naive. The CDR3 contains 12 residues. Germline CDR1 SQVTM, CDR2 ANQGSEA.

The rearrangement links TRBV29-1 to TRBJ2-5; perhaps TRBD2 as D (6 bases). Sequenced sample: tumor-adjacent normal liver tissue. This sequence originates from a woman aged 55-70 years with primary liver carcinoma and hepatitis B virus infection. CDR3: CNWGQGGETRYF. CDR3 sequence (DNA): TGCAACTGGGGTCAGGGAGGAGAGACCCGGTACTTC.